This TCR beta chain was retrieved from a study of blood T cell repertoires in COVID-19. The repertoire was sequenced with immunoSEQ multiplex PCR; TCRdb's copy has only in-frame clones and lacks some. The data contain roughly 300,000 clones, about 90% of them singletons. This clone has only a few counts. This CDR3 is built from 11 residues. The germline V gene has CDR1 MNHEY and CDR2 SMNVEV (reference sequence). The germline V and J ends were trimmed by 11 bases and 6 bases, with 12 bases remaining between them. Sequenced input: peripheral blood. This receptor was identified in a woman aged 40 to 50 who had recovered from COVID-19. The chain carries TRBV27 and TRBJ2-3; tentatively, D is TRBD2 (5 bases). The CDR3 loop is CAGLRRDTQYF. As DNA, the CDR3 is TGTGCCGGGCTTCGGAGGGATACGCAGTATTTT.